The 14 T cell receptor beta chains given below trace back to one sample, sequenced in a study of regulatory T cells in long-lasting Graves disease. HTBI primers from iRepertoire and Arm-PCR of CDR3 regions yielded the TCR beta libraries. One entry per CDR3 protein results from TCRdb running MiXCR on the multiplex PCR reads. The sample contains some 200,000 distinct CDR3 sequences, roughly 19% of which appear only once. Time point denoted: newly diagnosed GD, antithyroid drugs for less than 3 months. Generation of the TCR library employed RNA extracted from PBMCs. The sample was also linked to a second study, of T cells in Graves' hyperthyroidism and ophthalmopathy.

The sequenced sample was peripheral blood mononuclear cells (PBMCs), obtained at new diagnosis, from a patient treated with antithyroid drugs. These receptors were collected from a woman in her 30s with Graves disease.

This clonotype was observed many times. This chain uses TRBV5-1 with TRBJ1-3; D is undetermined. This CDR3 is built from 16 residues. V lost 0 bases and J 2 bases, leaving 12 bases between the germline ends. Germline loops: CDR1 SGHRS, CDR2 YFSETQ. CDR3 region: CASSLEEARTGNTIYF. In DNA form, the CDR3 reads TGCGCCAGCAGCTTGGAGGAAGCTAGGACTGGAAACACCATATATTTT.

This clonotype occurred many times. V usage is TRBV30 and J usage is TRBJ1-6; weak D call: TRBD1 (5 bases). The length of the CDR3 is 15 residues. Germline V lookup: CDR1 GTSNPN, CDR2 SVGIG (reference sequence). V shed 2 bases and J shed 6 bases, with 14 bases lying between them. The CDR3 loop reads CAWSSSGQVNSPLHF. CDR3 in DNA: TGTGCCTGGAGTTCGTCAGGGCAGGTTAATTCACCCCTCCACTTT. Combining the CDR3 with reference TRBV30 and TRBJ1-6 gives the whole variable domain SQTIHQWPATLVQPVGSPLSLECTVEGTSNPNLYWYRQAAGRGLQLLFYSVGIGQISSEVPQNLSASRPQDRQFILSSKKLLLSDSGFYLCAWSSSGQVNSPLHFGNGTRLTVT.

At least ten counts were recorded for this clonotype. The rearrangement links TRBV5-6 to TRBJ1-3; the D gene is possibly TRBD1 (6 bases). This CDR3 has 15 amino acids. Trimming cost V 2 bases and J 5 bases, with 14 bases left between them. Looked up from germline, CDR1 is SGHDT and CDR2 is YYEEEE. The CDR3 DNA is TGTGCCAGCAGCTTCGGGTCAGGGGCCCGAAACACCATATATTTT. As protein: CASSFGSGARNTIYF.

This clonotype showed up many times. The J gene is TRBJ2-3, the V gene TRBV20-1; either TRBD1 or TRBD2 may supply D (5 bases each). Per the germline V gene, CDR1 is DFQATT and CDR2 is SNEGSKA (reference sequence). The CDR3 runs 13 residues. The V gene lost 1 base and the J gene lost 1 base, with 6 bases spanning the gap. The CDR3 is CSARGDRTDTQYF. The CDR3 DNA reads as TGCAGTGCTAGAGGGGACCGCACAGATACGCAGTATTTT.

For this clonotype: This may arise from a read error, as a much more abundant clone is one base away. The V call is TRBV6-1, the J call TRBJ1-1; unclear D gene. Trimming took off 6 bases at V and 1 base at J, with 15 bases between the two ends. The CDR3 totals 15 residues. Germline V gene sequence: CDR1 MNHNS, CDR2 SASEGT. CDR3 sequence reads: CASRQHIAPNTEAFF. CDR3 coding DNA: TGTGCCAGCAGACAACACATAGCACCGAACACTGAAGCTTTCTTT.

This clonotype appeared a few times. The chain is built from TRBV6-2 or TRBV6-3 and TRBJ2-7; no definite D call. Trimming took off 1 base at V and 4 bases at J, with 8 bases between the two ends. Germline V lookup: CDR1 MNHEY, CDR2 SVGEGT. The CDR3 sequence is 13 residues long. The CDR3 sequence: CASSYFSGYEQYF. CDR3 coding DNA: TGTGCCAGCAGTTACTTTAGTGGGTACGAGCAGTACTTC.

This clonotype has a count of ten or more. The chain joins TRBV20-1 to TRBJ1-1; 9 nucleotides align to TRBD1. This CDR3 spans 15 amino acids. CDR1 and CDR2 from the germline V gene are DFQATT and SNEGSKA (reference sequence). Losses at the gene ends were 6 bases for V and 5 bases for J; bases not matched to a gene: 13. CDR3 sequence (DNA): TGCAGTGCACCGGGACAGGGTCTTCGAAATACTGAAGCTTTCTTT. It specifies CSAPGQGLRNTEAFF.

CDR3 amino acids: CASSVGTGKADTQYF. The CDR3, as DNA: TGTGCCAGCAGCGTAGGGACCGGGAAAGCAGATACGCAGTATTTT. The chain has TRBV9 and TRBJ2-3, with a tentative D call TRBD2 (5 bases). The V and J ends lost 0 bases and 4 bases respectively, with 12 bases between them. This CDR3 has 15 residues. In germline, CDR1 is SGDLS, CDR2 YYNGEE.

This clonotype was seen more than once but under ten times. The V and J genes are TRBV19 and TRBJ2-1, with D unresolved. Trimming left V 4 bases short and J 6 bases short, with 10 bases between. Germline V lookup: CDR1 LNHDA, CDR2 SQIVND (reference sequence). The CDR3 consists of 13 residues. As DNA, the CDR3 is TGTGCCAGTAGTAGGGCTTCATCCAATGAGCAGTTCTTC. As protein: CASSRASSNEQFF.

In its sample, this clonotype was seen a few times. This chain links TRBV9 with TRBJ2-1; D gene unclear. This CDR3 region has 13 residues. V lost 3 bases to trimming and J lost 6 bases, with 10 bases between them. Germline V gene sequence: CDR1 SGDLS, CDR2 YYNGEE. CDR3: CASSGPEPNEQFF. In DNA, the CDR3 is TGTGCCAGCAGCGGCCCAGAACCCAATGAGCAGTTCTTC.

The CDR3 bases are TGTGCCAGCAGTTACGCGGCGGATTCGTGGTCACCCCTCCACTTT. This gives the protein CASSYAADSWSPLHF. V and J are TRBV6-5 and TRBJ1-6; D gene unclear. Germline CDR1 MNHEY, CDR2 SVGAGI. This CDR3 region has 15 residues. Between the trimmed V and J ends, which lost 2 bases and 10 bases, there was a span of 15 bases.

This clonotype was seen many times. This sequence joins TRBV6-2 or TRBV6-3 and TRBJ2-7; D possibly corresponds to TRBD2 (6 bases). The CDR3 is made up of 13 amino acids. V dropped 8 bases and J dropped 2 bases, with 13 bases sitting between them. The germline gives CDR1 MNHEY, CDR2 SVGEGT. The CDR3 coding sequence is TGTGCCAGCCTGGGACTCTTTACCTACGAGCAGTACTTC. It codes for CASLGLFTYEQYF.

This chain links TRBV3-1 with TRBJ1-4; 7 nucleotides align to TRBD1. The CDR3 loop spans 14 amino acids. Germline V gene lookup returns CDR1 LGHDT and CDR2 YNNKEL (reference sequence). V lost 7 bases, J lost 2 bases, and 4 bases stayed unmatched. Written as DNA, the CDR3 is TGTGCCAGCAACCTGGGACAGACTAATGAAAAACTGTTTTTT. Amino acids: CASNLGQTNEKLFF.

Note on this clonotype: With only one base between it and a far larger clone, this is likely a read error. This chain joins TRBV12-3 or TRBV12-4 and TRBJ1-6, with 9 bases that match TRBD1. J was trimmed by 10 bases and V by 3 bases; bases with no gene match: 7. This CDR3 region has 15 residues. The CDR3 region is CASSFTGTGLSPLHF. The CDR3 DNA sequence: TGTGCCAGCAGTTTCACCGGGACAGGGCTCTCACCCCTCCACTTT.